Following are 18 T cell receptor beta chains from one sample sequenced in a study of T-cell reconstitution after alpha-beta-depleted transplantation in children. TCRbeta library preparation incorporated unique molecular identifiers. One entry per CDR3 protein results from TCRdb running MiXCR on the PCR reads. The table includes roughly 50,000 distinct CDR3 sequences, about 40% detected once. This specimen was PBMCs, mostly from graft donor cells, taken 360 days after TCRalphabeta/CD19-depleted stem cell transplant. The receptors stem from a male patient younger than 18 who had a stem cell transplant for acute lymphoblastic leukemia, so the T cells may come from the graft donor.

The chain links TRBV12-3 or TRBV12-4 to TRBJ2-5; D is perhaps TRBD1 or TRBD2 (6 bases each). The CDR3 sequence is 13 residues long. V lost 9 bases, J lost 2 bases, and 13 bases lay in between. CDR3 loop: CASGGHSQETQYF. CDR3 DNA: TGTGCCAGTGGGGGGCATTCACAAGAGACCCAGTACTTC.

In this sample, this clonotype turned up a few times. The chain is built from TRBV29-1 and TRBJ1-1; 8 nucleotides agree with TRBD1. Germline values: CDR1 SQVTM, CDR2 ANQGSEA. CDR3 length: 11 residues. V lost 4 bases, J lost 10 bases, and 5 bases stayed unmatched. CDR3 amino acids: CSVARTGGAFF. CDR3 nucleotides: TGCAGCGTTGCTCGTACAGGGGGAGCTTTCTTT.

This clonotype was observed at least ten times. The J gene is TRBJ2-7, the V gene TRBV29-1; 10 bases match TRBD1. This CDR3 comprises 13 residues. Germline V lookup: CDR1 SQVTM, CDR2 ANQGSEA. V was clipped by 6 bases and J by 7 bases; unmatched bases: 9. The CDR3, as DNA: TGCAGCGTGACCGGGACAGGGGCCGGGGAGCAGTACTTC. Residues: CSVTGTGAGEQYF.

This clonotype has a handful of counts. The V gene is TRBV28, the J gene TRBJ2-1; 7 bases align to TRBD2. The CDR3 spans 16 residues. V lost 5 bases, J lost 3 bases, and 10 bases stayed unmatched. The V gene's germline CDR1 is MDHEN and CDR2 SYDVKM. The CDR3 DNA is TGTGCCAGCAGTCCGACGGGAGGCCTCATCTACAATGAGCAGTTCTTC. It yields the protein CASSPTGGLIYNEQFF.

This clonotype showed up just a few times. V gene TRBV10-3 combines with J gene TRBJ2-5; 13 nucleotides agree with TRBD2. Unmatched junction bases numbered 9, after V lost 6 bases and J lost 5 bases. CDR1 ENHRY and CDR2 SYGVKD come from the germline V gene. CDR3 length: 16 residues. The CDR3 here is CAISLTSGGVSETQYF. CDR3 nucleotide sequence: TGTGCCATCAGCCTTACTAGCGGGGGGGTGTCGGAGACCCAGTACTTC.

This chain links TRBV20-1 with TRBJ2-5, with 7 positions matching TRBD2. The V segment lost 5 bases and the J segment 5 bases; nucleotides outside the gene matches: 2. From germline, CDR1 is DFQATT and CDR2 SNEGSKA (reference sequence). CDR3 length: 11 residues. The CDR3 DNA reads TGCAGTGCTCTCGGGAGGGAGACCCAGTACTTC. As protein: CSALGRETQYF.

J is TRBJ2-5 and V is TRBV27; D remains ambiguous. V was pared by 2 bases and J by 4 bases, with 11 bases between. The germline CDR1 and CDR2 sequences are MNHEY and SMNVEV (reference sequence). The CDR3 spans 14 residues. CDR3 in amino acids: CASSLAGVPETQYF. The DNA for the CDR3 is TGTGCCAGCAGTTTAGCAGGCGTCCCAGAGACCCAGTACTTC.

The chain uses TRBV20-1 and TRBJ1-1; no definite D call. The V and J ends lost 6 bases and 1 base respectively, with 6 bases between them. Germline V gives CDR1 DFQATT, CDR2 SNEGSKA (reference sequence). This CDR3 contains 11 residues. The CDR3 protein is CSAGQNTEAFF. The CDR3 nucleotides are TGCAGTGCGGGTCAGAACACTGAAGCTTTCTTT.

This clonotype was detected a few times. The rearrangement uses TRBV6-6 and TRBJ2-3; D is undetermined. Germline lookup yields CDR1 MNHNY and CDR2 SVGAGI (reference sequence). Between the trimmed V and J ends, which lost 4 bases and 5 bases, there was a span of 7 bases. The CDR3 contains 12 residues. The CDR3 here is CASSFPIDTQYF. CDR3 bases: TGTGCCAGCAGTTTCCCTATAGATACGCAGTATTTT.

This chain connects TRBV4-2 to TRBJ2-3; perhaps TRBD1 as D (6 bases). Germline-derived CDR1 and CDR2 are LGHNA and YNFKEQ. V lost 0 bases to trimming and J lost 5 bases, with 15 bases between them. This CDR3 has 16 amino acids. CDR3 residues: CASSQEDSPQGDTQYF. The CDR3 DNA sequence: TGTGCCAGCAGCCAAGAGGACAGTCCCCAGGGAGATACGCAGTATTTT.

This chain joins TRBV12-3 or TRBV12-4 and TRBJ2-5; TRBD1 matches 8 bases. This CDR3 contains 15 residues. V lost 6 bases, J lost 3 bases, and 9 bases stayed unmatched. The chain's CDR3 is CASSPTDRVKETQYF. Here the CDR3 DNA reads TGTGCCAGCAGCCCAACGGACAGGGTAAAAGAGACCCAGTACTTC.

The gene calls are TRBV24-1 and TRBJ2-3; D is unclear. The CDR3 loop spans 18 amino acids. Germline-derived CDR1 and CDR2 are KGHDR and SFDVKD. Trimming removed 7 bases from V and 0 bases from J, with 22 bases in between. The DNA of the CDR3 is TGTGCCACCAGAACAAATTTCATGGGGATCCGGAGCACAGATACGCAGTATTTT. As protein: CATRTNFMGIRSTDTQYF.

V usage is TRBV6-2 or TRBV6-3 and J usage is TRBJ2-3; possibly TRBD2 for D (7 bases). The germline V gene encodes CDR1 MNHEY and CDR2 SVGEGT. This CDR3 has 16 amino acids. The V end was cut by 6 bases, the J end by 0 bases, with 16 bases between. This chain's CDR3 is CASSSYGGASTDTQYF. The CDR3 DNA follows: TGTGCCAGCAGCTCCTATGGGGGGGCTAGCACAGATACGCAGTATTTT.

The chain has TRBV7-2 and TRBJ2-1; TRBD2 aligns across 9 bases. CDR1 is SGHTA, CDR2 FQGNSA, per germline. V lost 1 base, J lost 9 bases, and 4 bases stayed unmatched. The CDR3 contains 14 residues. DNA of the CDR3: TGTGCCAGCAGCTTAGAGCTAGCGGGGCGTGAGCAGTTCTTC. Its translation: CASSLELAGREQFF.

This chain joins TRBV7-9 and TRBJ1-5, with 7 bases identical to TRBD1. Per germline, CDR1 SEHNR and CDR2 FQNEAQ (reference sequence). The CDR3 loop spans 14 amino acids. J gave up 9 bases and V 5 bases, and 10 bases lay outside the gene matches. For the CDR3, the DNA is TGTGCCAGCAGCCCTGGGACAGCCACCAGGCCCCAGCATTTT. It codes for CASSPGTATRPQHF.

This chain joins TRBV4-2 and TRBJ2-3; 7 bases map to TRBD2. The CDR3 extends over 15 amino acids. Germline-derived CDR1 and CDR2 are LGHNA and YNFKEQ. Unmatched junction bases numbered 7, after V lost 4 bases and J lost 3 bases. The CDR3 DNA sequence: TGTGCCAGCAGCCGCGGGAGAAACAGAACAGATACGCAGTATTTT. Translated: CASSRGRNRTDTQYF.

The chain combines TRBV29-1 with TRBJ2-7; 8 nucleotides agree with TRBD1. After removal of 7 bases from V and 2 bases from J, the junction contained 7 bases not matched to a gene. Germline assignment: CDR1 SQVTM and CDR2 ANQGSEA. CDR3 length equals 13 residues. The CDR3 region is CSARTGMTYEQYF. The CDR3 region has the DNA TGCAGCGCTCGGACAGGGATGACCTACGAGCAGTACTTC.

This clonotype was picked up a small number of times. V and J are TRBV4-1 and TRBJ2-5, with 8 bases fitting TRBD1. V gave up 0 bases and J gave up 4 bases; unmatched junction bases: 7. Germline V gene lookup returns CDR1 MGHRA and CDR2 YSYEKL. This CDR3 has 16 residues. The CDR3 DNA follows: TGCGCCAGCAGCCAAGATGGGACAGGCTTGAGAGAGACCCAGTACTTC. This encodes CASSQDGTGLRETQYF.